What follows is one T cell receptor (beta chain) and its context. Its antigen is as yet unknown. CD45RO+ cells and CCR7-negative CD45RA+ TemRA cells were combined as CD8 memory. CDR1 and CDR2 (germline): MNHNS, SASEGT. With 10 bases removed from V and 4 bases from J, the gap between germline ends came to 7 bases. This CDR3 comprises 10 residues. TCRdb's table, derived via immunoSEQ multiplex PCR, lists solely in-frame clones and lacks some. The table records approximately 100,000 clones, 55% to 70% of them present only once. This entry comes from a study of shared clonotypes between healthy human individuals. Overall study findings and caveats: With a few donors compared, roughly 4.9% of naive CD4 clonotypes were shared. Rarefaction exposed incomplete sorted-subset sequencing despite large depth.

The sequence derives from a woman in her 30s in good health. This rearrangement joins TRBV6-1 to TRBJ1-2, with D uncertain. Sequencing was performed on memory CD8+ T cells sorted from blood. As for subset: CD45RO+ cells pooled with CCR7-negative TemRA cells. The CDR3: CATESYGYTF. CDR3 nucleotide sequence: TGTGCCACTGAGTCCTATGGCTACACCTTC.